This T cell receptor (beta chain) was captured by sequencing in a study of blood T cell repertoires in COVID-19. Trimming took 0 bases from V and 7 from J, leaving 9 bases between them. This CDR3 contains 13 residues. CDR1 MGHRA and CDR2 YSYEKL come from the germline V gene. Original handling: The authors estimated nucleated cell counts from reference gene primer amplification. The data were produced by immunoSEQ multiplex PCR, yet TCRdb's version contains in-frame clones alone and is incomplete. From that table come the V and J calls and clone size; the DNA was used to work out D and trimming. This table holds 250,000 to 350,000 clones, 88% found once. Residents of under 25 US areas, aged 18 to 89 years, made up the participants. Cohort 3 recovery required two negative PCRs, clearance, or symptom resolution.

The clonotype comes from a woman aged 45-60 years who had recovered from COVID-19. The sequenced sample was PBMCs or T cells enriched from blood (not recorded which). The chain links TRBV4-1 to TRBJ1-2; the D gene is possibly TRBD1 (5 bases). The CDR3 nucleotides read TGCGCCAGCAGCCAAGACAGGGTGCGTGGCTACACCTTC. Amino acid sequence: CASSQDRVRGYTF.